This T cell receptor (beta chain) was obtained from a study of blood T cells in healthy people across ages. Through a sample-barcoded 5' primer and a J-beta primer mix, a second PCR was run for roughly 6 to 11 cycles. From the 5' RACE reads, TCRdb called clonotypes with MiXCR, one entry per CDR3 protein. The sample contains 1.5 million to 2 million distinct CDR3 sequences, about 32% of which appear only once. Deletions cut 4 bases from V and 3 bases from J, with 17 bases between. The germline V gene has CDR1 SGHRS and CDR2 YFSETQ. The CDR3 loop spans 16 amino acids. Sequencing input: blood. The chain combines TRBV5-1 with TRBJ2-1; tentatively, D is TRBD2 (6 bases). This clonotype originated in a woman in her thirties in good health. The CDR3 reads CASSASGLPSYNEQFF. The CDR3 coding sequence is TGCGCCAGCAGCGCGTCGGGACTCCCTAGCTACAATGAGCAGTTCTTC. The complete variable domain, with remaining parts taken from reference TRBV5-1 and TRBJ2-1, reads KAGVTQTPRYLIKTRGQQVTLSCSPISGHRSVSWYQQTPGQGLQFLFEYFSETQRNKGNFPGRFSGRQFSNSRSEMNVSTLELGDSALYLCASSASGLPSYNEQFFGPGTRLTVL.